What follows is one TCR beta chain and its context. No antigen is known for it. This sample includes further DNA sequences coding for the same CDR3. This entry is derived from a study of cytomegalovirus exposure and HLA in healthy donors. Germline CDR1 is SGHRS and CDR2 is YFSETQ. CDR3 length: 15 amino acids. Trimming removed 4 bases from V and 1 base from J; junction bases left unmatched: 6. PCR was performed using 60 Vbeta and 13 Jbeta primers. Only in-frame clones appear in the TCRdb table, and some are missing; sequencing was by immunoSEQ multiplex PCR. This table has over 150,000 clones, 60% to 80% appearing once. Findings and limits, study-wide: Segments of the TCR beta V type were, in most cases, productive about 90% or about 30% of the time in an earlier analysis.

Input material: PBMCs. The clonotype comes from a woman aged 25 to 45 in good health and CMV-seronegative. V is TRBV5-1 and J is TRBJ1-1; the match to TRBD1 covers 8 bases. The chain's CDR3 is CASSLQGVRNTEAFF. The CDR3 region has the DNA TGCGCCAGCAGCCTACAGGGGGTACGGAACACTGAAGCTTTCTTT.